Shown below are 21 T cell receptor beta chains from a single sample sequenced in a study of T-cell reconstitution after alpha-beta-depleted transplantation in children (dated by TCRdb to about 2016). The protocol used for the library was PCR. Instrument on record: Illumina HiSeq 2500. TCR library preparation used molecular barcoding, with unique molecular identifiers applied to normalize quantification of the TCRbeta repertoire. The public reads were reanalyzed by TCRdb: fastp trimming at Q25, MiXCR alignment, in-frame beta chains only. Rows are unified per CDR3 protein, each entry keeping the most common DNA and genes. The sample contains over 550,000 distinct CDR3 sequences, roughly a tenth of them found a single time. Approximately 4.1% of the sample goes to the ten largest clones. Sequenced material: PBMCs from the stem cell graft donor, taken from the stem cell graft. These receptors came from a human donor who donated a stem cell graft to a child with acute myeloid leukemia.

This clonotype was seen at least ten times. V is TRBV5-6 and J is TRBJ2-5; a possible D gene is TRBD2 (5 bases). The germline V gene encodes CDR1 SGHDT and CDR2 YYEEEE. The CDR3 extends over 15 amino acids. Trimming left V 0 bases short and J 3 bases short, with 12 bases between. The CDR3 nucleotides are TGTGCCAGCAGCTTGGCCGGTCGGGGTAAAGAGACCCAGTACTTC. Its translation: CASSLAGRGKETQYF.

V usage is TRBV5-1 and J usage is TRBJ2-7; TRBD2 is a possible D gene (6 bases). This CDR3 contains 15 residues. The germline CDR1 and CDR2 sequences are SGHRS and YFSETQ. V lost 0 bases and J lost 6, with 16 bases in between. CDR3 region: CASSLVEGLTGEQYF. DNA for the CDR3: TGCGCCAGCAGCTTGGTGGAGGGGTTAACGGGCGAGCAGTACTTC.

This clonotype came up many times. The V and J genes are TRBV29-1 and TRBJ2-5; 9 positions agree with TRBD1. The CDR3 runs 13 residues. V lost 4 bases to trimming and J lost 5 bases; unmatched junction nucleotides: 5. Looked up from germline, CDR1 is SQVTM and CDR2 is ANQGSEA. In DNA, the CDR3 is TGCAGCGTTGCGGGACAGGGAGGGGAGACCCAGTACTTC. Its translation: CSVAGQGGETQYF.

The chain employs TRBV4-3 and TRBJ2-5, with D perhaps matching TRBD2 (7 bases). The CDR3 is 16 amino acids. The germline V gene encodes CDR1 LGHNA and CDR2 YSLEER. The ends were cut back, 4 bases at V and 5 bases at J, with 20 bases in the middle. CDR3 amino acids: CASSRGLGGAGETQYF. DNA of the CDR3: TGCGCCAGCAGCCGCGGACTAGGGGGGGCGGGGGAGACCCAGTACTTC.

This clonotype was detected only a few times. CDR3 loop: CSAGLAGTGELFF. CDR3 nucleotide sequence: TGCAGCGCGGGACTAGCGGGCACCGGGGAGCTGTTTTTT. This chain uses TRBV29-1 with TRBJ2-2; 12 bases are shared with TRBD2. This CDR3 is built from 13 residues. CDR1 is SQVTM, CDR2 ANQGSEA, per germline. The V segment lost 7 bases and the J segment 4 bases; nucleotides outside the gene matches: 1.

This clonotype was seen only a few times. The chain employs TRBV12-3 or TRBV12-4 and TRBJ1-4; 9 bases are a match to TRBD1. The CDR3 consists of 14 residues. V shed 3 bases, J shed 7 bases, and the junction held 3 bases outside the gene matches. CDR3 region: CASSLTGGVEKLFF. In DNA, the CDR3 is TGTGCCAGCAGTTTGACAGGGGGAGTTGAAAAACTGTTTTTT.

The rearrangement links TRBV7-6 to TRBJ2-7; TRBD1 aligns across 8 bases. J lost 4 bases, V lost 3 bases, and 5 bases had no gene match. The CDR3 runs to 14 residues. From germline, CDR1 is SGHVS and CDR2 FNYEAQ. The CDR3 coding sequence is TGTGCCAGCAGCTTCTGGGGACAGGAATACGAGCAGTACTTC. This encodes CASSFWGQEYEQYF.

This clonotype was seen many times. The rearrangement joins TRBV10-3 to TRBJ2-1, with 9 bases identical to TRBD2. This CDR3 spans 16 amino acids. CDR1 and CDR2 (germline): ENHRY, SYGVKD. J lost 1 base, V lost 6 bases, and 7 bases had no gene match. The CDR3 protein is CAIRPASGISYNEQFF. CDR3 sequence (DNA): TGTGCCATCAGGCCGGCTAGCGGGATATCCTACAATGAGCAGTTCTTC.

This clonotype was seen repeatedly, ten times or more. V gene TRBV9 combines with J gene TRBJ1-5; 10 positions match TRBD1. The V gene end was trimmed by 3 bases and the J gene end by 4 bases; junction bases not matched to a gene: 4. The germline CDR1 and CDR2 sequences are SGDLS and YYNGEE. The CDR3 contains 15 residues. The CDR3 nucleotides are TGTGCCAGCAGCGCCGGGACAGGGGAGAATCAGCCCCAGCATTTT. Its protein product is CASSAGTGENQPQHF.

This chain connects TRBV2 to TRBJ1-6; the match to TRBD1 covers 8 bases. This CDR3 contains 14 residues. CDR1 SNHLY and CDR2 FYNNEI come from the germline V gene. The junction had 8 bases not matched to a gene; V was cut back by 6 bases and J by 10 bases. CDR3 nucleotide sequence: TGTGCCAGCAGAGCAGGGGGCGCGGGATCACCCCTCCACTTT. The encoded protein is CASRAGGAGSPLHF.

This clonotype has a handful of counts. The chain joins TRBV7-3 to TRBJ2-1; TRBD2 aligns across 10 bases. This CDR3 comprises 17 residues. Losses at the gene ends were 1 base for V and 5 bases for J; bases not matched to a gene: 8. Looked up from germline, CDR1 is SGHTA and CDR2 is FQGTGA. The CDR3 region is CASSLSSSGSFNNEQFF. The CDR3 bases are TGTGCCAGCAGCTTAAGTTCTAGCGGGAGCTTTAACAATGAGCAGTTCTTC.

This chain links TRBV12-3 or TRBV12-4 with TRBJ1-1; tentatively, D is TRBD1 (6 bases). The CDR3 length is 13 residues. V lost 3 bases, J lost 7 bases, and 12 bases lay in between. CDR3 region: CASSLVGGNEAFF. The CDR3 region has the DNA TGTGCCAGCAGTTTGGTGGGGGGCAATGAAGCTTTCTTT.

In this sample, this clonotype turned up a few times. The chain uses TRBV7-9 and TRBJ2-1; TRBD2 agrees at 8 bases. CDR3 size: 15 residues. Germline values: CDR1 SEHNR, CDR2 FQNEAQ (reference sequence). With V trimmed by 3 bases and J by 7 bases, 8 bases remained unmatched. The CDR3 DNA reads TGTGCCAGCAGCTTGACGGCGGGAGGTGCAAATGAGCAGTTCTTC. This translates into CASSLTAGGANEQFF.

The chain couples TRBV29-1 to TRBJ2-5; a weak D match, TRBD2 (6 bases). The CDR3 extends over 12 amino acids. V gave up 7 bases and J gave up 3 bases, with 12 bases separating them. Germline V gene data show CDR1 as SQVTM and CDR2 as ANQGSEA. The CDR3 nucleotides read TGCAGCGCGCGGGACTCAAAAGAGACCCAGTACTTC. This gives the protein CSARDSKETQYF.

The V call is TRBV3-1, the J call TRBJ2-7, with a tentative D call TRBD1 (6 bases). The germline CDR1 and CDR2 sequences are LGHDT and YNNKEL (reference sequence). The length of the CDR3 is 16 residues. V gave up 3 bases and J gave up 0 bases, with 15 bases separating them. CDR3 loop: CASSHETGTLSYEQYF. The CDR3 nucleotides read TGTGCCAGCAGCCACGAAACAGGGACCCTCTCCTACGAGCAGTACTTC.

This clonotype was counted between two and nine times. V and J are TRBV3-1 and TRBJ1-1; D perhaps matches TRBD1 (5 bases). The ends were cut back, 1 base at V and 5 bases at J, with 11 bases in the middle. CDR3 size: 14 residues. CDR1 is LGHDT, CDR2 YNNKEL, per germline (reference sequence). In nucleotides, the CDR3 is TGTGCCAGCAGCCAAGTTGATGGGGGTACTGAAGCTTTCTTT. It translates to CASSQVDGGTEAFF. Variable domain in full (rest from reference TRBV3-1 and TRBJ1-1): DTAVSQTPKYLVTQMGNDKSIKCEQNLGHDTMYWYKQDSKKFLKIMFSYNNKELIINETVPNRFSPKSPDKAHLNLHINSLELGDSAVYFCASSQVDGGTEAFFGQGTRLTVV.

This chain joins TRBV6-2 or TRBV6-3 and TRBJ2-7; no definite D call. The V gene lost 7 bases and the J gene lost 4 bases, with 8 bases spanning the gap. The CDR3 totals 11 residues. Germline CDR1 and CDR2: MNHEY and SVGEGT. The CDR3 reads CASNQMYEQYF. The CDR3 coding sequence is TGTGCCAGCAACCAAATGTACGAGCAGTACTTC.

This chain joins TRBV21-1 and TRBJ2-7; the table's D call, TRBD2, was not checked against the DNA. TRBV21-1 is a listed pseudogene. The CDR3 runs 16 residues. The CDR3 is CASSKEWAGPAYEQYF. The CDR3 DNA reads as TGTGCCAGCAGCAAAGAATGGGCAGGGCCCGCCTACGAGCAGTACTTC.

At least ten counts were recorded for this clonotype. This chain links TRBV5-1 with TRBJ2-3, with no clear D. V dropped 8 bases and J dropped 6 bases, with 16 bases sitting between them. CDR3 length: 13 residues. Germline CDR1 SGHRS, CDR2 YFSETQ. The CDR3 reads CASRLTGRDTQYF. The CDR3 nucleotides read TGCGCCAGTCGACTGACTGGCAGGGATACGCAGTATTTT.

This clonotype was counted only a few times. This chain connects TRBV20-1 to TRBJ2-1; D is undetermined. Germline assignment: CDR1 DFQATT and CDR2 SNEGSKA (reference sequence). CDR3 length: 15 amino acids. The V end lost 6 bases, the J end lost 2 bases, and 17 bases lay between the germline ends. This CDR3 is CSANPSESPYNEQFF. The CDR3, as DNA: TGCAGTGCAAACCCCTCGGAGTCCCCCTACAATGAGCAGTTCTTC.

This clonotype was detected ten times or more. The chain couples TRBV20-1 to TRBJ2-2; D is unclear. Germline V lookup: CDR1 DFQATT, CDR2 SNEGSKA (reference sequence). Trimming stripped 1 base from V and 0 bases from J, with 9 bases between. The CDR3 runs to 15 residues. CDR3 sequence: CSARGDTANTGELFF. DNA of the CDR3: TGCAGTGCTAGAGGAGACACTGCGAACACCGGGGAGCTGTTTTTT.